The entry below gives a single T cell receptor (beta chain) sequence along with its context. The protocol was immunoSEQ multiplex PCR, while the TCRdb copy is restricted to in-frame clones and leaves out a portion. Counted here are 250,000 or so clones, about 85% occurring once; the ten biggest clones make up roughly a tenth. These data originate in a study of blood T cell repertoires in COVID-19. V lost 4 bases and J 2 bases, leaving 6 bases between the germline ends. CDR1 SNHLY and CDR2 FYNNEI come from the germline V gene. This CDR3 comprises 12 residues. The TCR was taken from a man aged 30 to 45 who had recovered from COVID-19. What was sequenced was PBMCs or T cells enriched from blood (not recorded which). This sequence joins TRBV2 and TRBJ2-7; D unresolved. The CDR3 region has the DNA TGTGCCAGCAGTGTTTCCGCCTACGAGCAGTACTTC. This codes for CASSVSAYEQYF. The complete variable domain, with remaining parts taken from reference TRBV2 and TRBJ2-7, reads EPEVTQTPSHQVTQMGQEVILRCVPISNHLYFYWYRQILGQKVEFLVSFYNNEISEKSEIFDDQFSVERPDGSNFTLKIRSTKLEDSAMYFCASSVSAYEQYFGPGTRLTVT.